One and the same sample provided the 5 T cell receptor beta chains below, sequenced in a study of cytomegalovirus exposure and HLA in healthy donors. The PCR employed 60 Vbeta primers together with 13 Jbeta primers. Repertoires were generated with immunoSEQ multiplex PCR, while TCRdb's copy carries only in-frame clones and drops some. This table has 70,000 to 95,000 clones, around 77% appearing once. Sample: PBMCs. These receptors came from a middle-aged man in good health and CMV-seronegative.

The J gene is TRBJ2-1, the V gene TRBV4-3; tentative D call: TRBD2 (6 bases). The V end lost 0 bases, the J end lost 0 bases, and 12 bases lay between the germline ends. Germline V gives CDR1 LGHNA, CDR2 YSLEER. The CDR3 covers 17 residues. CDR3 sequence: CASSQDPPSDSYNEQFF. The DNA of the CDR3 is TGCGCCAGCAGCCAAGATCCCCCTAGCGACTCCTACAATGAGCAGTTCTTC.

This clone was counted once. This rearrangement joins TRBV27 to TRBJ1-1; TRBD1 matches 9 bases. This CDR3 is 16 amino acids long. Germline trimming cut 4 bases from V and 0 bases from J; bases unmatched to any gene: 6. The germline CDR1 and CDR2 sequences are MNHEY and SMNVEV (reference sequence). CDR3 bases: TGTGCCAGCAGTTCGAACAGGGGGCGGATGAACACTGAAGCTTTCTTT. Protein product: CASSSNRGRMNTEAFF.

The chain is built from TRBV30 and TRBJ1-2, with 9 bases that match TRBD1. The junction had 6 bases not matched to a gene; V was cut back by 1 base and J by 3 bases. The CDR3 extends over 15 amino acids. Per the germline V gene, CDR1 is GTSNPN and CDR2 is SVGIG (reference sequence). CDR3 in DNA: TGTGCCTGGAGTGCCGGACAGGGGATACACTATGGCTACACCTTC. Translation gives CAWSAGQGIHYGYTF.

The V gene is TRBV28, the J gene TRBJ1-1, with TRBD1 matching over 8 bases. Germline CDR1 and CDR2: MDHEN and SYDVKM. V trimming: 3 bases; J trimming: 5 bases; junction bases outside the gene matches: 8. The CDR3 spans 15 residues. CDR3 region: CASSLSQGAGTEAFF. Written as DNA, the CDR3 is TGTGCCAGCAGTTTGAGTCAGGGGGCGGGAACTGAAGCTTTCTTT.

This rearrangement joins TRBV27 to TRBJ1-3; D call uncertain. The germline V gene encodes CDR1 MNHEY and CDR2 SMNVEV (reference sequence). This CDR3 contains 16 residues. V was shortened by 6 bases and J by 0 bases, with 15 bases between the two germline ends. CDR3 region: CASSPTMAGSGNTIYF. CDR3 in DNA: TGTGCCAGCAGCCCTACCATGGCGGGCTCTGGAAACACCATATATTTT.